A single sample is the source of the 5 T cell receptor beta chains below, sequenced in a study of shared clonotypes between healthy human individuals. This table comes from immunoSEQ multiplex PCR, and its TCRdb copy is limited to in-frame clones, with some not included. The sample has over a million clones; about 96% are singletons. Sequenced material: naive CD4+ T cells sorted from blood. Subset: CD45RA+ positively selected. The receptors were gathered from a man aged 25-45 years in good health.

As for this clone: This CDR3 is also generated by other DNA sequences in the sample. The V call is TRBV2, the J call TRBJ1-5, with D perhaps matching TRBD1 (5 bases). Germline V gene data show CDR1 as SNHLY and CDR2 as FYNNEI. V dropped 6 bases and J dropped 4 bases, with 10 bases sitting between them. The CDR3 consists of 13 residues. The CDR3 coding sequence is TGTGCCAGCAGACCGGGGCGAAATCAGCCCCAGCATTTT. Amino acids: CASRPGRNQPQHF.

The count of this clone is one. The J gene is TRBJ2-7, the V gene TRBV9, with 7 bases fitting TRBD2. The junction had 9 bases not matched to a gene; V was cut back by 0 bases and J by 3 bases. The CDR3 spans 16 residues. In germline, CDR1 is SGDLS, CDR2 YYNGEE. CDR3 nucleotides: TGTGCCAGCAGCGTAGGGCGGGGGTCCTCCTACTACGAGCAGTACTTC. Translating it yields CASSVGRGSSYYEQYF.

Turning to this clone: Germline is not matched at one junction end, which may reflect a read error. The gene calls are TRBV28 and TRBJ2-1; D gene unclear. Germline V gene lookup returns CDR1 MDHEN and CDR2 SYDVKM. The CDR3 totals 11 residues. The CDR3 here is CASSLSNGQFF. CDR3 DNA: TGTGCCAGCAGTTTATCCAATGGGCAGTTCTTC.

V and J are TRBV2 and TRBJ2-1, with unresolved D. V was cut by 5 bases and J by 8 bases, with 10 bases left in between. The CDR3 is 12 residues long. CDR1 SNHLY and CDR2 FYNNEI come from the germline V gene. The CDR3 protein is CASSSFRHEQFF. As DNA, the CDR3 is TGTGCCAGCAGTTCCTTTCGGCATGAGCAGTTCTTC.

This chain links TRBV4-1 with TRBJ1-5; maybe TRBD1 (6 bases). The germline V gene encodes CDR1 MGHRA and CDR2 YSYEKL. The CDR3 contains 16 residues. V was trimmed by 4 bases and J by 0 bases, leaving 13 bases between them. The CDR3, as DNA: TGCGCCAGCAGCCCAATACAGGGATCTAGCAATCAGCCCCAGCATTTT. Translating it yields CASSPIQGSSNQPQHF.